Listed below are T cell receptor beta chains from one sample, sequenced in a study of cytotoxic CD8 clonotypes in ibrutinib-treated CLL. Libraries were prepared by immunoSEQ multiplex PCR; TCRdb keeps only in-frame clonotypes and omits some of them. Counted here are roughly 36,000 clones, around 63% occurring once; the ten biggest clones make up 25% to 35%. Sequenced here: PBMCs, sampled before ibrutinib treatment. These receptors came from a human donor with chronic lymphocytic leukemia. The conserved cysteine and the conserved F or W are not part of the CDR3 here.

j_call v_call cdr3_aa
TRBJ1-1 TRBV14 ASSQGAFGVVTEAF
TRBJ2-7 TRBV6-5 ASGYEQY
TRBJ2-7 TRBV2 ASSLSTYEQY
TRBJ2-5 TRBV5-1 ASSSFTGETQY
TRBJ2-3 TRBV5-1 ASSPGVSETQY
TRBJ2-7 TRBV4-2 ASSLNHLYEQY
TRBJ2-5 TRBV28 ASRGYQETQY
TRBJ1-5 TRBV7-2 ASSPHGVGSNQPQH
TRBJ2-5 TRBV29-1 SVVYLGQGVSRETQY
TRBJ2-7 TRBV7-9 ASSLRGHKAYEQY
TRBJ2-1 TRBV13 ASSPLTGTGLDNEQF
TRBJ1-4 TRBV27 ASSNGQEAF
TRBJ2-1 TRBV5-4 ASSPLGGGWNEQF
TRBJ1-2 TRBV30 AWSLSSWTGARNYGYT
TRBJ1-5 TRBV5-1 ASSYEGGSNQPQH
TRBJ1-4 TRBV5-5 ASSAPGAREKLF
TRBJ1-1 TRBV14 ASSWDDTEAF
TRBJ1-3 TRBV7-2 ASSLLSGTGVRDTIY
TRBJ2-1 TRBV9 ASRREGGSYEQF
TRBJ1-1 TRBV27 ASLDPGTSKGAF
TRBJ2-7 TRBV6-5 ASSYSRQTFSYEQY
TRBJ2-7 TRBV5-1 ASRRNAGQGAYEQY
TRBJ2-1 TRBV5-1 ASSKVGYNEQF
TRBJ2-1 TRBV27 ASSPQGVSEQF
TRBJ2-5 TRBV28 ASGGGRGLAETQY
TRBJ1-3 TRBV4-2 ASSRQGTGNTIY
TRBJ1-2 TRBV7-9 ASSPDASYGYT
TRBJ2-1 TRBV5-1 ASSLGPDREEQF
TRBJ1-2 TRBV18 ASSPEVYGYT
TRBJ1-1 TRBV6-5 ASSLAPVNTEAF
TRBJ1-1 TRBV7-8 ASSQDRRYTEAF
TRBJ2-6 TRBV5-4 ASSLVAGRTSGANVLT
TRBJ2-7 TRBV29-1 SVETEAYEQY
TRBJ1-5 TRBV6-1 ASSPGRNSNQPQH
TRBJ2-5 TRBV5-1 ASSWDGRGETQY
TRBJ2-5 TRBV29-1 SVEARVQETQY
TRBJ2-3 TRBV6-5 ASTTGGALYTQY
TRBJ1-6 TRBV27 ASSGGGRGLNSPLH
TRBJ1-3 TRBV6-5 ASSRQPSGNTIY
TRBJ2-7 TRBV6-1 ASAAGAISYEQY
TRBJ1-4 TRBV29-1 SVKYGTGVGEKLF
TRBJ1-5 TRBV2 ASSELERNQPQH
TRBJ2-5 TRBV7-9 ASSHPWRIQETQY
TRBJ2-1 TRBV4-3 ASSQAWREYYNEQF
TRBJ2-7 TRBV28 ASIGRPAEQY
TRBJ1-1 TRBV5-1 ASSLAWENTEAF
TRBJ1-3 TRBV29-1 SVAGQAAGNTIY
TRBJ1-4 TRBV28 ASSLRENKLF